This T cell receptor beta chain was identified during a study of T cells in Graves' hyperthyroidism and ophthalmopathy. Study information: Specimen type is peripheral blood, collected at initial diagnosis prior to any treatment. Study results and caveats: Ophthalmopathy was distinguished from stable hyperthyroidism by 13 V-J signatures.

CDR1 and CDR2 (germline): KGHDR, SFDVKD. The J segment lost 7 bases and the V segment lost 7 bases, leaving 4 bases of the junction unmatched. The CDR3 extends over 15 amino acids. Using RNA transcripts as the source, TCR beta CDR3 regions were amplified. Primed by the HTBI set, a first-round RT-PCR was run on the TCR CDR3. TCRdb reanalysed the multiplex PCR reads using MiXCR and keeps one entry per CDR3 protein. The data contain hundreds of thousands of distinct CDR3 sequences, about 14% of them seen just once; the ten biggest clones take up almost 6%. Clinicians diagnosed patients from clinical symptoms, serum thyroxine and TRAb, thyroid ultrasound and orbital computed tomography. This clonotype has a count of ten or more. The antigen is not known.

The sequenced sample was blood. This sequence joins TRBV24-1 and TRBJ2-2; TRBD2 aligns across 14 bases. This TCR derives from a woman in her 30s with Graves' hyperthyroidism that later progressed to Graves' ophthalmopathy. CDR3: CATRGTSGSGGELFF. In DNA form, the CDR3 reads TGTGCCACCAGAGGGACTAGCGGGAGCGGCGGGGAGCTGTTTTTT.